Shown below are 29 T cell receptor beta chains from a single sample sequenced in a study of shared clonotypes between healthy human individuals. Using immunoSEQ multiplex PCR, the repertoire was profiled, and TCRdb retains in-frame clones only, with some absent. This sample has about 490,000 clones, with 79% found just once. The specimen was PBMCs. The receptors derive from a woman aged 40 to 55 in good health. Some clones in this sample may be carry-over from other donors' samples.

The chain joins TRBV15 to TRBJ1-2, with TRBD1 matching over 9 bases. There are 15 residues in the CDR3. V was pared by 0 bases and J by 6 bases, with 5 bases of the junction left unmatched. Germline V lookup: CDR1 LNHNV, CDR2 YYDKDF (reference sequence). Here the CDR3 DNA reads TGTGCCACCAGCAGAGAGGGGACAGGGATCAATGGCTACACCTTC. Translated, it gives CATSREGTGINGYTF.

The rearrangement uses TRBV2 and TRBJ2-1; weak D call: TRBD2 (5 bases). The CDR3 consists of 13 residues. V was pared by 6 bases and J by 3 bases, with 9 bases between. CDR1 is SNHLY, CDR2 FYNNEI, per germline. In DNA, the CDR3 is TGTGCCAGCAGCATACTAGGCTACAATGAGCAGTTCTTC. As protein: CASSILGYNEQFF. Drawing the rest from reference TRBV2 and TRBJ2-1, the complete variable domain is EPEVTQTPSHQVTQMGQEVILRCVPISNHLYFYWYRQILGQKVEFLVSFYNNEISEKSEIFDDQFSVERPDGSNFTLKIRSTKLEDSAMYFCASSILGYNEQFFGPGTRLTVL.

The DNA for the CDR3 is TGTGCCAGCAGCTTAGACGGGGCAACTAACTATGGCTACACCTTC. Translation: CASSLDGATNYGYTF. V usage is TRBV7-8 and J usage is TRBJ1-2, with a weak D call TRBD1 (5 bases). The CDR3 is 15 amino acids. Germline lookup yields CDR1 SGHVS and CDR2 FQNEAQ. V was trimmed by 1 base and J by 0 bases, leaving 9 bases between them.

This clone was found once. The chain recombines TRBV10-3 with TRBJ2-7, with 8 positions matching TRBD1. J lost 0 bases, V lost 2 bases, and 6 bases had no gene match. The V gene's germline CDR1 is ENHRY and CDR2 SYGVKD. This CDR3 has 16 amino acids. The CDR3 reads CAISEGDRPSSYEQYF. CDR3 DNA sequence: TGTGCCATCAGTGAGGGGGACAGGCCGAGCTCCTACGAGCAGTACTTC.

The chain recombines TRBV7-2 with TRBJ1-4, with a weak D call TRBD1 (6 bases). CDR3 length equals 15 residues. CDR1 and CDR2 (germline): SGHTA, FQGNSA. V was pared by 4 bases and J by 5 bases, with 14 bases between. CDR3 loop: CASSSQTGENEKLFF. The DNA for the CDR3 is TGTGCCAGCAGCTCCCAGACAGGAGAAAATGAAAAACTGTTTTTT.

The chain is built from TRBV28 and TRBJ1-2; 7 nucleotides line up with TRBD1. V shed 6 bases and J 6 bases; nucleotides not matched to a gene: 7. The CDR3 consists of 13 residues. The germline gives CDR1 MDHEN, CDR2 SYDVKM. The CDR3 sequence is CASSLAGGDGYTF. For the CDR3, the DNA is TGTGCCAGCAGCCTCGCAGGGGGTGATGGCTACACCTTC.

A note on this clone: Other DNA sequences from this sample encode an identical CDR3 as well. The chain uses TRBV20-1 and TRBJ2-7; D is ambiguous. V was cut by 7 bases and J by 7 bases, with 5 bases left in between. The germline CDR1 and CDR2 sequences are DFQATT and SNEGSKA (reference sequence). This CDR3 has 8 residues. The DNA of the CDR3 is TGCAGTGTTGGTGAGCAGTACTTC. Its translation is CSVGEQYF.

This clone was seen once. The rearrangement uses TRBV19 and TRBJ2-7; a weak D match, TRBD1 (6 bases). In germline, CDR1 is LNHDA, CDR2 SQIVND (reference sequence). V was pared by 7 bases and J by 5 bases, with 12 bases between. This CDR3 has 12 amino acids. The DNA of the CDR3 is TGTGCCAGTATGCCCCGGGACAACGAGCAGTACTTC. Translation: CASMPRDNEQYF. The variable domain in full, completed from reference TRBV19 and TRBJ2-7, reads DGGITQSPKYLFRKEGQNVTLSCEQNLNHDAMYWYRQDPGQGLRLIYYSQIVNDFQKGDIAEGYSVSREKKESFPLTVTSAQKNPTAFYLCASMPRDNEQYFGPGTRLTVT.

The chain is built from TRBV10-2 and TRBJ2-4; weak D call: TRBD1 (7 bases). CDR3 size: 13 residues. Germline V gives CDR1 WSHSY, CDR2 SAAADI. The V and J ends lost 0 bases and 9 bases respectively, with 9 bases between them. CDR3 amino acids: CASSESRGAIQYF. The CDR3 DNA follows: TGCGCCAGCAGTGAGTCCAGGGGGGCCATTCAGTACTTC.

J is TRBJ2-1 and V is TRBV7-9, with D possibly TRBD2 on 6 matching bases. CDR3 size: 14 residues. The germline CDR1 and CDR2 sequences are SEHNR and FQNEAQ (reference sequence). The germline V and J ends were trimmed by 3 bases and 10 bases, with 16 bases remaining between them. In nucleotides, the CDR3 is TGTGCCAGCAGCTTGGGACTTGGAGTGGGGGAGCAGTTCTTC. It encodes CASSLGLGVGEQFF.

This chain joins TRBV12-5 and TRBJ2-1; 7 nucleotides line up with TRBD1. Germline loops: CDR1 LGHNT, CDR2 FRNRAP. The CDR3 runs 16 residues. The junction had 6 bases not matched to a gene; V was cut back by 0 bases and J by 4 bases. The CDR3 reads CASGLVLTGEYNEQFF. As DNA, the CDR3 is TGTGCTAGTGGTTTGGTACTAACAGGGGAGTACAATGAGCAGTTCTTC.

This chain links TRBV7-2 with TRBJ2-7, with D uncertain. Germline V lookup: CDR1 SGHTA, CDR2 FQGNSA. V dropped 5 bases and J dropped 2 bases, with 13 bases sitting between them. The CDR3 contains 14 residues. CDR3 residues: CASSRVAPPYEQYF. The DNA of the CDR3 is TGTGCCAGCAGCCGGGTGGCGCCTCCCTACGAGCAGTACTTC.

The chain recombines TRBV7-3 with TRBJ2-3; TRBD2 matches 10 bases. Trimming at V came to 5 bases and at J to 3 bases, leaving 5 bases not matched to a gene. The CDR3 extends over 15 amino acids. Germline-derived CDR1 and CDR2 are SGHTA and FQGTGA. The CDR3 nucleotides read TGTGCCAGCAGCCTCGGACTAGCGGCAACAGATACGCAGTATTTT. It is translated as CASSLGLAATDTQYF.

The chain combines TRBV6-1 with TRBJ1-2, with D perhaps matching TRBD1 (6 bases). The CDR3 runs 13 residues. V dropped 3 bases and J dropped 8 bases, with 13 bases sitting between them. Germline V gives CDR1 MNHNS, CDR2 SASEGT. This CDR3 is CASSDPGVGGYTF. The CDR3 DNA sequence: TGTGCCAGCAGTGACCCAGGGGTGGGGGGCTACACCTTC.

The chain couples TRBV7-8 to TRBJ1-1; the D is unclear. The CDR3 covers 15 residues. Germline V CDR1 and CDR2: SGHVS, FQNEAQ. V lost 2 bases and J lost 1, with 11 bases in between. The CDR3 loop reads CASSLFGTQNTEAFF. As DNA, the CDR3 is TGTGCCAGCAGCTTATTCGGCACCCAGAACACTGAAGCTTTCTTT.

The V call is TRBV7-6, the J call TRBJ2-7, with D hard to call. V gave up 2 bases and J gave up 3 bases, with 11 bases separating them. The CDR3 sequence is 14 residues long. CDR1 SGHVS and CDR2 FNYEAQ come from the germline V gene. The CDR3 loop is CASSLSGVLYEQYF. The CDR3 DNA reads TGTGCCAGCAGCTTAAGTGGCGTCCTCTACGAGCAGTACTTC.

J is TRBJ2-1 and V is TRBV11-2, with TRBD2 matching over 7 bases. Trimming cost V 2 bases and J 3 bases; bases outside gene matches: 1. Looked up from germline, CDR1 is SGHAT and CDR2 is FQNNGV. This CDR3 spans 14 amino acids. This CDR3 is CASSLSSGYNEQFF. The CDR3 nucleotides read TGTGCCAGCAGCTTATCTAGCGGCTACAATGAGCAGTTCTTC.

The V gene is TRBV6-4, the J gene TRBJ2-3; D possibly corresponds to TRBD2 (5 bases). Germline CDR1 reads MRHNA; CDR2 reads SNTAGT. Trimming took 4 bases from V and 0 from J, leaving 11 bases between them. CDR3 size: 15 residues. This CDR3 is CASSVEGSSTDTQYF. CDR3 bases: TGTGCCAGCAGTGTAGAGGGCTCAAGCACAGATACGCAGTATTTT.

V is TRBV5-1 and J is TRBJ2-3; D uncertain. The CDR3 totals 13 residues. The germline CDR1 and CDR2 sequences are SGHRS and YFSETQ. V was clipped by 0 bases and J by 2 bases, with 4 bases between them. As DNA, the CDR3 is TGCGCCAGCAGCTTGGAGCCCACAGATACGCAGTATTTT. It is translated as CASSLEPTDTQYF.

As DNA, the CDR3 is TGTGCCACCTTAGAAACTAGCGGGAGGTACGAGCAGTACTTC. Residues: CATLETSGRYEQYF. The chain uses TRBV6-1 and TRBJ2-7, with 12 positions matching TRBD2. The J segment lost 4 bases and the V segment lost 10 bases, leaving 8 bases of the junction unmatched. This CDR3 is 14 amino acids long. CDR1 is MNHNS, CDR2 SASEGT, per germline.

The sample holds one count of this clone. The chain employs TRBV5-1 and TRBJ2-2; D is ambiguous. The length of the CDR3 is 13 residues. Trimming took off 9 bases at V and 2 bases at J, with 11 bases between the two ends. Germline CDR1 reads SGHRS; CDR2 reads YFSETQ. CDR3 in amino acids: CANKDQNTGELFF. CDR3 nucleotide sequence: TGCGCCAACAAGGACCAAAACACCGGGGAGCTGTTTTTT.

The table lists this clone with a count of one. The genes are TRBV4-2 and TRBJ2-1; TRBD1 might be the D (5 bases). This CDR3 is built from 13 residues. V dropped 1 base and J dropped 8 bases, with 9 bases sitting between them. CDR1 and CDR2 (germline): LGHNA, YNFKEQ. DNA for the CDR3: TGTGCCAGCAGCCAAGGGCAGGGCTATGAGCAGTTCTTC. This gives the protein CASSQGQGYEQFF.

This chain joins TRBV10-2 and TRBJ2-2; no reliable D call. The CDR3 runs to 12 residues. Trimming cost V 3 bases and J 8 bases, with 7 bases left between them. Germline V lookup: CDR1 WSHSY, CDR2 SAAADI. DNA of the CDR3: TGCGCCAGCAGTGACATAGTGGGGGAGCTGTTTTTT. Translation: CASSDIVGELFF.

This chain links TRBV7-8 with TRBJ2-7, with D tentatively TRBD2 (5 bases). Germline V gene lookup returns CDR1 SGHVS and CDR2 FQNEAQ. There are 12 residues in the CDR3. Trimming stripped 2 bases from V and 4 bases from J, with 6 bases between. This CDR3 is CASSLRGYEQYF. CDR3 DNA: TGTGCCAGCAGCTTACGCGGGTACGAGCAGTACTTC.

The rearrangement uses TRBV7-9 and TRBJ2-1; 8 nucleotides align to TRBD2. This CDR3 is built from 15 residues. CDR1 and CDR2 from the germline V gene are SEHNR and FQNEAQ (reference sequence). V shed 3 bases, J shed 5 bases, and the junction held 6 bases outside the gene matches. DNA of the CDR3: TGTGCCAGCAGCTTCGAGGCGGGAGGCCACAATGAGCAGTTCTTC. Protein: CASSFEAGGHNEQFF.

V gene TRBV28 combines with J gene TRBJ2-1; perhaps TRBD2 as D (6 bases). The V gene lost 2 bases and the J gene lost 8 bases, with 16 bases spanning the gap. Germline CDR1 is MDHEN and CDR2 is SYDVKM. The CDR3 sequence is 15 residues long. The CDR3 region is CASSLLSEGGHEQFF. CDR3 nucleotides: TGTGCCAGCAGTTTACTTTCGGAGGGCGGCCATGAGCAGTTCTTC.

The chain recombines TRBV28 with TRBJ2-7; the match to TRBD2 covers 7 bases. From germline, CDR1 is MDHEN and CDR2 SYDVKM. After removal of 4 bases from V and 0 bases from J, the junction contained 12 bases not matched to a gene. This CDR3 contains 17 residues. In nucleotides, the CDR3 is TGTGCCAGCAGTTCCCATGGGGAGGGCCCGAGCTCCTACGAGCAGTACTTC. Encoded protein: CASSSHGEGPSSYEQYF.

There are many counts of this clone. The V and J genes are TRBV28 and TRBJ1-1; the D gene is possibly TRBD1 (6 bases). From germline, CDR1 is MDHEN and CDR2 SYDVKM. This CDR3 is 15 amino acids long. The germline V and J ends were trimmed by 5 bases and 4 bases, with 17 bases remaining between them. CDR3 sequence reads: CASSTYRQDRTEAFF. CDR3 DNA sequence: TGTGCCAGCAGTACCTATCGACAGGACCGCACTGAAGCTTTCTTT.

DNA of the CDR3: TGTGCCAGCTCACCCCTCATAGCGGGAGGGAGGTACAATGAGCAGTTCTTC. Protein: CASSPLIAGGRYNEQFF. The V call is TRBV18, the J call TRBJ2-1; TRBD2 aligns across 11 bases. Germline values: CDR1 KGHSH, CDR2 LQKENI. This CDR3 comprises 17 residues. Trimming at V came to 3 bases and at J to 4 bases, leaving 8 bases not matched to a gene.